This T cell receptor beta chain was recorded in a study of T cell responses to AZD1222 COVID-19 vaccine. Method: immunoSEQ multiplex PCR; TCRdb's copy keeps in-frame clones and lacks some. The top ten clones hold more than 7.5% of a sample with about 140,000 clones, approximately 85% of them seen once. From germline, CDR1 is LGHNA and CDR2 YNFKEQ. The CDR3 runs 14 residues. V lost 1 base, J lost 8 bases, and 14 bases lay in between. This receptor was taken from an adult who received the MenACWY meningococcal vaccine as a control. The V call is TRBV4-2, the J call TRBJ1-2; D is possibly TRBD1 (5 bases). The sample here was peripheral blood, taken 28 days after the second dose of the MenACWY control vaccine. CDR3 in amino acids: CASSQVWRGDGYTF. The CDR3 DNA is TGTGCCAGCAGCCAAGTTTGGAGGGGTGACGGCTACACCTTC.